This T cell receptor (beta chain) was captured in a study of T cells after yellow fever vaccination. Overall study: The SMART-Seq v4 Ultra Low Input method served to prepare the low-cell-number fractions. Findings and caveats of the study: FACS-sorted repertoires might harbor abundant contaminating clonotypes from the bulk population. Re-detected after boosting: most primary clones, approximately 97% of CD4 and over 80% of CD8.

Germline V gives CDR1 MGHRA, CDR2 YSYEKL. This CDR3 spans 19 amino acids. V lost 1 base and J lost 0; bases outside the gene matches: 13. A universal primer site and UMIs were added as TCR cDNA was made by 5'RACE template switching. TCRdb passed the 5' RACE reads through MiXCR, listing each CDR3 protein once. The table has some 240,000 distinct CDR3 sequences, around 5.3% seen once. The sample holds a few counts of this clonotype. Its antigen is unidentified. This TCR derives from a man aged 18 to 29 who received the YFV17D yellow fever vaccine. This rearrangement joins TRBV4-1 to TRBJ2-5; TRBD2 matches 8 bases. The sequencing used CD4+ T cells sorted from PBMCs, collected on the day of the yellow fever booster vaccination. Here the CDR3 reads CASSQGVSVAGRYQETQYF. The CDR3 DNA is TGCGCCAGCAGCCAAGGGGTTTCGGTAGCGGGGAGGTACCAAGAGACCCAGTACTTC.